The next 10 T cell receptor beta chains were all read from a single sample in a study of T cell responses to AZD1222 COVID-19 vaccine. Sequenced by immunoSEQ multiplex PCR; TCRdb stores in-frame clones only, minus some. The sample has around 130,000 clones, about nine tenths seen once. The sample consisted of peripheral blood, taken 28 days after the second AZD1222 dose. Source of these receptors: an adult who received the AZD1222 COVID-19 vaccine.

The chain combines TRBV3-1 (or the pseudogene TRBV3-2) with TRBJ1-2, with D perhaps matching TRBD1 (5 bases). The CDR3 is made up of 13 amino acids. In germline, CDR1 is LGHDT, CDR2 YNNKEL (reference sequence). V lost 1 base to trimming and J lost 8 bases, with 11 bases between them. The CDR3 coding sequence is TGTGCCAGCAGCCAAGTAGGGGCGGGCGGCTACACCTTC. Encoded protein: CASSQVGAGGYTF.

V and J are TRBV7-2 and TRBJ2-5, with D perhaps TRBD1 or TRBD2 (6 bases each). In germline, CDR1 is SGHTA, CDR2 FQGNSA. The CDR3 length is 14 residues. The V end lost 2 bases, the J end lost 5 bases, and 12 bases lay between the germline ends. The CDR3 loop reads CASSLLGGLETQYF. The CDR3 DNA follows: TGTGCCAGCAGCTTACTGGGGGGCCTTGAGACCCAGTACTTC.

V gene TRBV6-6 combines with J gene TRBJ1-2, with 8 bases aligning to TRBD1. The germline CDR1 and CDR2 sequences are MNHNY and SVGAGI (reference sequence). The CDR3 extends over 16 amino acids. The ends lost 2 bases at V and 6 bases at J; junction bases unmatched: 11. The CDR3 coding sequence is TGTGCCAGCAGTTACGACCGGGACAGGCGCGGCAATGGCTACACCTTC. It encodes CASSYDRDRRGNGYTF.

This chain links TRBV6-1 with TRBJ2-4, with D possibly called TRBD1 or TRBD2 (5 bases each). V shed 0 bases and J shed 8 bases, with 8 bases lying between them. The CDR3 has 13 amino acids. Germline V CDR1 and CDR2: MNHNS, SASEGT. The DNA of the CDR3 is TGTGCCAGCAGTGAAGCGGGGGTAGACATTCAGTACTTC. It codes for CASSEAGVDIQYF.

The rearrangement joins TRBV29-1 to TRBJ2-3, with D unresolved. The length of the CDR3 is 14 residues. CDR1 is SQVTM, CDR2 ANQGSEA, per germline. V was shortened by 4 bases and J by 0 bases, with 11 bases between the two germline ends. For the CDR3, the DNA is TGCAGCGTTGGGGGTGGGATCAGCACAGATACGCAGTATTTT. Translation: CSVGGGISTDTQYF.

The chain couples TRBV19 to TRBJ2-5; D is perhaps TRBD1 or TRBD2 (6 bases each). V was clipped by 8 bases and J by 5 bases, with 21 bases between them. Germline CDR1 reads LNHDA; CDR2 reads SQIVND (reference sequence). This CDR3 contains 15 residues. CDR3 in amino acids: CASVIRGERGETQYF. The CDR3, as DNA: TGTGCCAGTGTCATAAGGGGGGAGCGCGGGGAGACCCAGTACTTC. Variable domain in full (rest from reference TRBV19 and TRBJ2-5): DGGITQSPKYLFRKEGQNVTLSCEQNLNHDAMYWYRQDPGQGLRLIYYSQIVNDFQKGDIAEGYSVSREKKESFPLTVTSAQKNPTAFYLCASVIRGERGETQYFGPGTRLLVL.

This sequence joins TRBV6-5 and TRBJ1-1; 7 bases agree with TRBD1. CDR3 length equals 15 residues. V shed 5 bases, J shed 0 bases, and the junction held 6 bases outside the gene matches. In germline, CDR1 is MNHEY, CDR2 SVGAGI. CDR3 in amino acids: CASSPRGQMNTEAFF. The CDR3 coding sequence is TGTGCCAGCAGTCCGAGGGGACAGATGAACACTGAAGCTTTCTTT.

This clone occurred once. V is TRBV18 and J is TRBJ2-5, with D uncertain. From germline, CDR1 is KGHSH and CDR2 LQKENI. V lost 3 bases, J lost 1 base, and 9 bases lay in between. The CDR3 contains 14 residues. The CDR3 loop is CASSPLQSQETQYF. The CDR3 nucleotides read TGTGCCAGCTCACCCCTTCAAAGCCAAGAGACCCAGTACTTC.

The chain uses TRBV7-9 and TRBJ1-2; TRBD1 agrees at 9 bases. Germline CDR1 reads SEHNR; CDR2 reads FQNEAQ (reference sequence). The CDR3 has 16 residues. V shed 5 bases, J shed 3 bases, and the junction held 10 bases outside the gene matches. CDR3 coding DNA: TGTGCCAGCAGCGCCCGACAGGGGGTAATCGACTATGGCTACACCTTC. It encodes CASSARQGVIDYGYTF.

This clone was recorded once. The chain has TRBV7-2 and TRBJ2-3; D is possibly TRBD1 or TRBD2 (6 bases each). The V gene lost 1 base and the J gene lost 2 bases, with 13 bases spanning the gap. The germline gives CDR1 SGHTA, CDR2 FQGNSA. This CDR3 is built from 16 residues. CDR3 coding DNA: TGTGCCAGCAGCTTAGGAACGGGGGCCACCACAGATACGCAGTATTTT. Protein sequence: CASSLGTGATTDTQYF.